These 7 T cell receptor beta chains were all obtained from the same sample, sequenced in a study of T cells in Graves' hyperthyroidism and ophthalmopathy. TCR beta CDR3 regions were amplified from RNA. Initially, a first-round RT-PCR of the TCR CDR3 employed the HTBI primer set. TCRdb redid the calling of the multiplex PCR reads with MiXCR, one entry per CDR3 protein. The sample lists some 400,000 distinct CDR3 sequences; roughly 14% were seen once. Sequenced input: blood. The receptors shown here come from a man aged 30 to 45 with Graves' hyperthyroidism that later progressed to Graves' ophthalmopathy.

At least ten counts were recorded for this clonotype. The CDR3 bases are TGTGCCAGCAGCTTAAAGGGAACCGTTCAGCCCCAGCATTTT. Its protein is CASSLKGTVQPQHF. This chain uses TRBV7-2 with TRBJ1-5; D ambiguous. Germline CDR1 reads SGHTA; CDR2 reads FQGNSA. CDR3 length equals 14 residues. Trimming took 2 bases from V and 6 from J, leaving 11 bases between them. The full variable domain, completed using reference TRBV7-2 and TRBJ1-5, is GAGVSQSPSNKVTEKGKDVELRCDPISGHTALYWYRQSLGQGLEFLIYFQGNSAPDKSGLPSDRFSAERTGGSVSTLTIQRTQQEDSAVYLCASSLKGTVQPQHFGDGTRLSIL.

This clonotype was recorded many times. The V call is TRBV20-1, the J call TRBJ2-3; D not resolved. The germline V and J ends were trimmed by 0 bases and 11 bases, with 21 bases remaining between them. Germline CDR1 is DFQATT and CDR2 is SNEGSKA (reference sequence). The length of the CDR3 is 15 residues. In DNA, the CDR3 is TGCAGTGCTAGAGATCCCGGCAGCTTGCCATATGGGCAGTATTTT. Its translation: CSARDPGSLPYGQYF.

As to this clonotype: The DNA is omitted, as the CDR3 cannot be located on it reliably, and the CDR3 follows TCRdb's listing. This rearrangement joins TRBV6-2 or TRBV6-3 to TRBJ2-2; the table's D call, TRBD1, was not checked against the DNA. Germline values: CDR1 MNHEY, CDR2 SVGEGT. The CDR3 contains 16 residues when both ends are counted. CDR3 residues: CASSARTGELTGSCFF.

The table lists this clonotype with many counts. The rearrangement links TRBV30 to TRBJ1-2; D may be TRBD1 (5 bases). The length of the CDR3 is 14 residues. Germline V gene lookup returns CDR1 GTSNPN and CDR2 SVGIG (reference sequence). Deletions cut 4 bases from V and 7 bases from J, with 19 bases between. The CDR3 region has the DNA TGTGCCTGGACCGGGACTGGGGTTGCGACTGGCTACACCTTC. Its translation is CAWTGTGVATGYTF.

This clonotype was counted ten times or more. This sequence joins TRBV3-1 and TRBJ1-6; D call uncertain. The V gene lost 5 bases and the J gene lost 8 bases, with 16 bases spanning the gap. CDR3 size: 15 residues. CDR1 is LGHDT, CDR2 YNNKEL, per germline (reference sequence). The CDR3 loop is CASSSWTKEDSPLHF. In DNA form, the CDR3 reads TGTGCCAGCAGCTCCTGGACGAAGGAGGATTCACCCCTCCACTTT.

The chain employs TRBV11-2 and TRBJ2-1, with D unclear. The germline gives CDR1 SGHAT, CDR2 FQNNGV. V lost 5 bases, J lost 8 bases, and 22 bases lay in between. The CDR3 sequence is 16 residues long. CDR3 protein: CASSARAGPSHDEQFF. CDR3 nucleotide sequence: TGTGCCAGCAGCGCCCGGGCAGGCCCATCGCACGATGAGCAGTTCTTC.

The table lists this clonotype with many counts. This chain links TRBV7-9 with TRBJ2-7, with a tentative D call TRBD1 (5 bases). The V end lost 1 base, the J end lost 3 bases, and 10 bases lay between the germline ends. This CDR3 has 14 residues. Germline V gives CDR1 SEHNR, CDR2 FQNEAQ (reference sequence). In nucleotides, the CDR3 is TGTGCCAGCAGCTTAGAGGGGAAGCACTACGAGCAGTACTTC. It translates to CASSLEGKHYEQYF.